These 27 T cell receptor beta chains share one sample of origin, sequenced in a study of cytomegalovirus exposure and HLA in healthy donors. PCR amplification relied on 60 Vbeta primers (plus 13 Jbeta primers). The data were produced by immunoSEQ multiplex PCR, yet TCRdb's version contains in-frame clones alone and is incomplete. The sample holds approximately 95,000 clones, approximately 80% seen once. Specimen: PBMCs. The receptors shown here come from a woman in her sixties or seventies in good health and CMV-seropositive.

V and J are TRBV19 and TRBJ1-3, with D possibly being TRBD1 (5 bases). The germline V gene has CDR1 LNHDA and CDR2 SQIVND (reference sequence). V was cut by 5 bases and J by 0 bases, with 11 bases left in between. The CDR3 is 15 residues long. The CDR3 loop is CASSLYDSSGNTIYF. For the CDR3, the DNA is TGTGCCAGTAGTTTATACGACAGCTCTGGAAACACCATATATTTT.

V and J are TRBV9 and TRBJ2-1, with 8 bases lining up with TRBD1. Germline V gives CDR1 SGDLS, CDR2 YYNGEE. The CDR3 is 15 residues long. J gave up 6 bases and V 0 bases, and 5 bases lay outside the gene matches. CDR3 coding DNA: TGTGCCAGCAGCGTAGTAGGACAGGGTACCAATGAGCAGTTCTTC. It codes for CASSVVGQGTNEQFF. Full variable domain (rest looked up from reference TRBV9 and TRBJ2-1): DSGVTQTPKHLITATGQRVTLRCSPRSGDLSVYWYQQSLDQGLQFLIQYYNGEERAKGNILERFSAQQFPDLHSELNLSSLELGDSALYFCASSVVGQGTNEQFFGPGTRLTVL.

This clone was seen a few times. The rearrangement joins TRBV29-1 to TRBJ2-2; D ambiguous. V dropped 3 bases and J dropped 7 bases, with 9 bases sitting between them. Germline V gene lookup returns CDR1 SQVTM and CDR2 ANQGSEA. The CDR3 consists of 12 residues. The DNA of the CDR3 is TGCAGCGTTGAGTTCTCGGTCGGGGAGCTGTTTTTT. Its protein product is CSVEFSVGELFF.

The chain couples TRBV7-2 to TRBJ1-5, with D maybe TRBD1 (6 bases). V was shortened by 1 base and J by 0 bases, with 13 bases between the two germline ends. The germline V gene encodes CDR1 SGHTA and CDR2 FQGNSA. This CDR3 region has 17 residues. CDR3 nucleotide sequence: TGTGCCAGCAGCTTAGAAGGGGGTAGCTATAGCAATCAGCCCCAGCATTTT. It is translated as CASSLEGGSYSNQPQHF.

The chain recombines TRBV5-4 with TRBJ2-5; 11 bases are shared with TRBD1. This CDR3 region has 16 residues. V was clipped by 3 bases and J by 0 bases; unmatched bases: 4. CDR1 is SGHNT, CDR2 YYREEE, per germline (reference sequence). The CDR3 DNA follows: TGTGCCAGCAGCTCCGGGACAGGGGGTAACCAAGAGACCCAGTACTTC. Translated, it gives CASSSGTGGNQETQYF.

CDR3 sequence (DNA): TGTGCCAGCAGTATCGGCGCGGGTCGCTCTGGGGCCAACGTCCTGACTTTC. Its protein product is CASSIGAGRSGANVLTF. The rearrangement links TRBV27 to TRBJ2-6, with D possibly being TRBD2 (5 bases). V was pared by 5 bases and J by 0 bases, with 14 bases between. CDR1 and CDR2 (germline): MNHEY, SMNVEV (reference sequence). The CDR3 is made up of 17 amino acids.

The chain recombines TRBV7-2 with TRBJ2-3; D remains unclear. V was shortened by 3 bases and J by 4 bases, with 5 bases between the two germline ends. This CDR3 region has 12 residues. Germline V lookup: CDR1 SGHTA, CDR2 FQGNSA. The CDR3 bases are TGTGCCAGCAGCTTGAGTTCAGATACGCAGTATTTT. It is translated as CASSLSSDTQYF.

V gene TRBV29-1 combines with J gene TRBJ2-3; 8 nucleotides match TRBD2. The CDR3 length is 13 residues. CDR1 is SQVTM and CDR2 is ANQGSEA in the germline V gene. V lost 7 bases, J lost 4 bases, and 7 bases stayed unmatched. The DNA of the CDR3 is TGCAGCGCCCACGGGAGGGGAGCAGATACGCAGTATTTT. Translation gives CSAHGRGADTQYF.

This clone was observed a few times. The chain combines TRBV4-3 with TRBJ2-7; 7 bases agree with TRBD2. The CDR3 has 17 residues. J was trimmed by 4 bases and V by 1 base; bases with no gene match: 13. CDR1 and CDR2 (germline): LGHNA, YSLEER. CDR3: CASSQGARSGGGYEQYF. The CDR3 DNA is TGCGCCAGCAGCCAAGGGGCGAGGTCGGGAGGTGGGTACGAGCAGTACTTC.

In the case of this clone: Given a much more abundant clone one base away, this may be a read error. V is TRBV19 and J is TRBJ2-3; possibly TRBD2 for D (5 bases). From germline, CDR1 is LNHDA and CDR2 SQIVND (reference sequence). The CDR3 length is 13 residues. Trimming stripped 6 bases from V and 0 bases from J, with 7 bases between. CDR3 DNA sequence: TGTGCCAGTAGGGGCGGGAGCACAGATACGCAGTATTTT. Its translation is CASRGGSTDTQYF.

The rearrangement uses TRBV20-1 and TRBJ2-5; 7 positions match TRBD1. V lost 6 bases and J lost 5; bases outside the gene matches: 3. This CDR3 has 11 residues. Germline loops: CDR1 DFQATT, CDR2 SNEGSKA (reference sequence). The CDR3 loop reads CSATGDETQYF. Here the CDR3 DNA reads TGCAGTGCCACAGGGGACGAGACCCAGTACTTC.

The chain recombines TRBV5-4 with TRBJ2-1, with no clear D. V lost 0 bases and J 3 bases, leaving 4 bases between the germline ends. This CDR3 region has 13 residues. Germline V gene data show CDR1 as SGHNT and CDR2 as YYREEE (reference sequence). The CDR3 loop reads CASSLDSYNEQFF. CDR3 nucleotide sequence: TGTGCCAGCAGCTTGGACAGCTACAATGAGCAGTTCTTC.

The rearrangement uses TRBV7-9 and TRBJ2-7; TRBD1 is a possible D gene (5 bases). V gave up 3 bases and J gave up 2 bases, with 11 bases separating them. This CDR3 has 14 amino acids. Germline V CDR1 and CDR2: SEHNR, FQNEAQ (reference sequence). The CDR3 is CASSFLGVTYEQYF. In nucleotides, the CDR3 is TGTGCCAGCAGCTTCTTAGGGGTAACCTACGAGCAGTACTTC.

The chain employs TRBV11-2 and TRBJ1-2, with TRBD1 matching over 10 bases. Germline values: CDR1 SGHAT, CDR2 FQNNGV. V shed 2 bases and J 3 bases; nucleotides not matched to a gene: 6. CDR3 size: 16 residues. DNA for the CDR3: TGTGCCAGCAGCTTAACCACCGGGACAGGGGACTATGGCTACACCTTC. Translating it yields CASSLTTGTGDYGYTF.

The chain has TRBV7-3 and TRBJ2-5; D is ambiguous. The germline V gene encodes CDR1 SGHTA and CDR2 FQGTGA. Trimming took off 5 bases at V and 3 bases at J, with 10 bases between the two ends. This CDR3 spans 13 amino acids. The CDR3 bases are TGTGCCAGCAGCCCGAGGATGGAAGAGACCCAGTACTTC. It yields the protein CASSPRMEETQYF.

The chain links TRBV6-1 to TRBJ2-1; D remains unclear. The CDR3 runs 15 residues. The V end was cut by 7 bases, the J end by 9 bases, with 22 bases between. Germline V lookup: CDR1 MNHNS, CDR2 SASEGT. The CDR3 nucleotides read TGTGCCAGCAACGACAATATGGTCTTTGGGCGTGAGCAGTTCTTC. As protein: CASNDNMVFGREQFF.

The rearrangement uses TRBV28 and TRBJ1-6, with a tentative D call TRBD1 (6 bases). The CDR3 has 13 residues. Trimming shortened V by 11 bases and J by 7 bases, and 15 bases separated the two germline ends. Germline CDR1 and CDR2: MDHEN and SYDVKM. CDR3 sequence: CAGNREGNSPLHF. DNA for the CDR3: TGTGCCGGGAACAGGGAGGGCAATTCACCCCTCCACTTT.

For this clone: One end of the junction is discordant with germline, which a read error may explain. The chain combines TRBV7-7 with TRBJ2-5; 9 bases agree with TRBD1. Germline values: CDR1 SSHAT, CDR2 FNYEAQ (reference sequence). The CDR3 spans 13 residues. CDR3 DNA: TGTGCTAGCAGCAGGGACAGGGAAGAGACCCAGTACTTC. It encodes CASSRDREETQYF.

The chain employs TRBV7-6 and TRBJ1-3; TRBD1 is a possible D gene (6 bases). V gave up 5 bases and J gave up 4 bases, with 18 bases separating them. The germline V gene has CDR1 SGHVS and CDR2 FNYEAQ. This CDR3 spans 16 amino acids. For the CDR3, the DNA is TGTGCCAGCAGCCCGATGGGGGGGGCGCCAGGAAACACCATATATTTT. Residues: CASSPMGGAPGNTIYF.

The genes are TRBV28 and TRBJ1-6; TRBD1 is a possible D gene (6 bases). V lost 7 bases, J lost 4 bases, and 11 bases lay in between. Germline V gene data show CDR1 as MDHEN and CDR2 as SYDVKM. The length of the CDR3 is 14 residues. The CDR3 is CASTMGAYNSPLHF. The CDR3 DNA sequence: TGTGCCAGCACCATGGGGGCATATAATTCACCCCTCCACTTT.

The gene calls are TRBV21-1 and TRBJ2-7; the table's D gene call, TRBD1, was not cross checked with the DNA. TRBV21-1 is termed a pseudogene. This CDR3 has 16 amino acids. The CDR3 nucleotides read TGTGCCAGCAGCAATGAAGACGGGACAGGTCCCTACGAGCAGTACTTC. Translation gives CASSNEDGTGPYEQYF.

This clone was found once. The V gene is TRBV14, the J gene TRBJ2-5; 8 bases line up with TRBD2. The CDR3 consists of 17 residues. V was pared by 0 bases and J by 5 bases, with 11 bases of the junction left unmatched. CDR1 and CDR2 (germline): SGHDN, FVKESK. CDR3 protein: CASSQDLGLAGKETQYF. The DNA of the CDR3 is TGTGCCAGCAGCCAAGACCTCGGACTAGCTGGGAAGGAGACCCAGTACTTC.

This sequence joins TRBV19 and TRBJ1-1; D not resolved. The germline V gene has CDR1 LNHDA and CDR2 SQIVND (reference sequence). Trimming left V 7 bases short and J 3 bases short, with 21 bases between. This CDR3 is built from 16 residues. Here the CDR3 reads CASIPNTRRKYTEAFF. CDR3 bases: TGTGCCAGTATCCCAAATACTCGGCGGAAGTACACTGAAGCTTTCTTT.

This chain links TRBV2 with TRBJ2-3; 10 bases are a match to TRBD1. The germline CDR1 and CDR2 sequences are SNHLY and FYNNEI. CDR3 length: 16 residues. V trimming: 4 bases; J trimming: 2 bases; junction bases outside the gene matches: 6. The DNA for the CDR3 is TGTGCCAGCAGTGGACTCGGGACAGGGGTCACAGATACGCAGTATTTT. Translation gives CASSGLGTGVTDTQYF.

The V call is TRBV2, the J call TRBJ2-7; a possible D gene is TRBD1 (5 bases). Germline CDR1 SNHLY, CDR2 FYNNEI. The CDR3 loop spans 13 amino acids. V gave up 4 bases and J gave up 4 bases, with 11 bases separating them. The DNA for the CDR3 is TGTGCCAGCAGTGGGCGCCAGGGATACGAGCAGTACTTC. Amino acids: CASSGRQGYEQYF.

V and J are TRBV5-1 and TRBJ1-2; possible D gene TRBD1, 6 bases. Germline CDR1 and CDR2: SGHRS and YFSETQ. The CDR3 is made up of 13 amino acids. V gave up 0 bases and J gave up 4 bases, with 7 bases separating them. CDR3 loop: CASSLGTAYGYTF. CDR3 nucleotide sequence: TGCGCCAGCAGCTTGGGGACAGCCTATGGCTACACCTTC.

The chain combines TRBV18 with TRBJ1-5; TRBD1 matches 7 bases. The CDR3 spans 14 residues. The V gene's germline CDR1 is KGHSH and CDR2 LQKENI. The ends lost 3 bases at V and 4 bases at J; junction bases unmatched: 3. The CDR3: CASSPNRGNQPQHF. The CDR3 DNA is TGTGCCAGCTCACCTAACAGGGGAAATCAGCCCCAGCATTTT.